Below, one T cell receptor beta chain is given with its context. This sample was included in a study of shared clonotypes between healthy human individuals. The CDR3 covers 14 residues. Germline V gene lookup returns CDR1 KGHSH and CDR2 LQKENI. V trimming: 5 bases; J trimming: 2 bases; junction bases outside the gene matches: 6. Profiling relied on immunoSEQ multiplex PCR, and the TCRdb table lists in-frame clones only, not all of them. The table lists about 1.1 million clones, 70% to 80% of them singletons. Researchers partitioned CD4+ cells into CD45RA+ naive and CD45RA-negative memory subsets. Sequenced input: memory CD4+ T cells from PBMCs. Subset: CD45RA-negative fraction. This sequence joins TRBV18 and TRBJ2-7; the match to TRBD1 covers 7 bases. This clonotype was obtained from a man aged 18 to 29 in good health. Some clones in this sample may be carry-over from other donors' samples. For the CDR3, the DNA is TGTGCCAGCTCATTACAGGGGAATGCCTACGAGCAGTACTTC. It is translated as CASSLQGNAYEQYF.